The 5 T cell receptor beta chains reported below all come from one sample, sequenced in a study of shared clonotypes between healthy human individuals. Only in-frame clones appear in the TCRdb table, and some are missing; sequencing was by immunoSEQ multiplex PCR. The table records over 2 million clones, around 93% of them present only once. The sample was naive CD4+ T cells from PBMCs. Specified subset: CD45RA+ positively selected. These TCRs come from a man between 18 and 29 years old in good health. Some clones in this sample may be carry-over from other donors' samples.

The V call is TRBV19, the J call TRBJ1-1; 10 bases line up with TRBD1. Trimming at V came to 3 bases and at J to 6 bases, leaving 7 bases not matched to a gene. The CDR3 contains 15 residues. CDR1 is LNHDA and CDR2 is SQIVND in the germline V gene (reference sequence). The DNA for the CDR3 is TGTGCCAGTAGTATGTCCGGGACAGGGGTTTCTGAAGCTTTCTTT. Its protein is CASSMSGTGVSEAFF. The entire variable domain, with the rest obtained from reference TRBV19 and TRBJ1-1, is as follows: DGGITQSPKYLFRKEGQNVTLSCEQNLNHDAMYWYRQDPGQGLRLIYYSQIVNDFQKGDIAEGYSVSREKKESFPLTVTSAQKNPTAFYLCASSMSGTGVSEAFFGQGTRLTVV.

The V call is TRBV15, the J call TRBJ2-5; D unresolved. Germline-derived CDR1 and CDR2 are LNHNV and YYDKDF (reference sequence). Trimming removed 0 bases at V and 0 bases at J, with 11 bases between. This CDR3 contains 16 residues. In nucleotides, the CDR3 is TGTGCCACCAGCAGAGATGGATGGGCAGACCAAGAGACCCAGTACTTC. Encoded protein: CATSRDGWADQETQYF.

J is TRBJ2-5 and V is TRBV7-9; 7 bases agree with TRBD2. CDR1 SEHNR and CDR2 FQNEAQ come from the germline V gene (reference sequence). Unmatched junction bases numbered 5, after V lost 5 bases and J lost 2 bases. The CDR3 consists of 14 residues. CDR3 sequence (DNA): TGTGCCAGCAGCCCCACAGCGGGACAAGAGACCCAGTACTTC. The encoded protein is CASSPTAGQETQYF.

The V call is TRBV25-1, the J call TRBJ2-7, with 10 bases identical to TRBD2. Unmatched junction bases numbered 14, after V lost 6 bases and J lost 0 bases. Germline loops: CDR1 MGHDK, CDR2 SYGVNS. This CDR3 spans 18 amino acids. Written as DNA, the CDR3 is TGTGCCAGCAGCCCCCGAACGGGGACTAGCGCCACCTCCTACGAGCAGTACTTC. It yields the protein CASSPRTGTSATSYEQYF.

Notes on this clone: This CDR3 is missing its conserved last phenylalanine or tryptophan, likely due to a read error. The DNA is omitted, as the CDR3 cannot be located on it reliably, and the CDR3 follows TCRdb's listing. The CDR3 spells CASSAGDQPPQA. The chain combines TRBV18 with TRBJ2-6. Germline CDR1 is KGHSH and CDR2 is LQKENI. Ends included, the CDR3 has 12 residues.